This T cell receptor (beta chain) was recorded in a study of shared clonotypes between healthy human individuals. As to this clone: Antigen specificity is unknown.

Profiling relied on immunoSEQ multiplex PCR, and the TCRdb table lists in-frame clones only, not all of them. The sample lists roughly 2,500,000 clones, approximately 93% seen once, with roughly 0.39% in the top ten. The germline CDR1 and CDR2 sequences are SGDLS and YYNGEE. Between the trimmed V and J ends, which lost 4 bases and 7 bases, there was a span of 12 bases. The CDR3 extends over 12 amino acids. Study-wide results and limits: Sequencing depth was expected to influence donor clonotype sharing.

This TCR came from a man aged 18 to 30 in good health. Some clones in this sample may be carry-over from other donors' samples. The rearrangement joins TRBV9 to TRBJ2-7, with D maybe TRBD2 (6 bases). The specimen sequenced was naive CD4+ T cells from PBMCs. The subset here: CD45RA+ positively selected. This CDR3 is CASSSSAGEQYF. The CDR3 nucleotides read TGTGCCAGCAGCTCTAGCGCCGGGGAGCAGTACTTC.